This TCR beta chain was sequenced during a study of T cells expressing NK-cell markers (dated by TCRdb to the early 2020s). As for the study more broadly: TCR beta-chain repertoires were profiled in sorted CD3+CD56+NKG2C+, CD3+CD56+NKG2C- and CD3+CD56-NKG2C+ T-cell subsets from roughly eight donors. The eight sequenced donors were randomly selected healthy volunteers, three men and five women. Seven of the eight sequenced donors were HCMV-seropositive and one was HCMV-seronegative. Illumina HiSeq 2000/2500, MiSeq or NextSeq was used to sequence libraries as 2 x 150 bp reads. Broad study findings and their caveats: For roughly 6 donors, the dominant CD3+CD56+NKG2C+ clonotypes were among the top 10 CD8+ clonotypes and accounted for roughly 1.0-8% of CD8+ T cells. Whether the expanded NKG2C-expressing T cell clones were specific for HCMV antigens was left unclear. Those dominant clonotypes were again the most abundant among CD3+CD56-NKG2C+ cells in a few donors, at about 25-65%.

CDR3 length: 15 amino acids, cysteine to phenylalanine. There is no recorded DNA. HCMV-specific IgG was detected in serum with a commercial ELISA kit to determine HCMV serostatus. Ficoll density gradient centrifugation was used to isolate peripheral blood mononuclear cells from blood. Instrument on record: Illumina HiSeq 2000. 5'RACE template switching, by which a universal primer site and unique molecular identifiers were added, was used to make TCR beta cDNA libraries. cDNA synthesis was primed from the TCR beta constant segment and was followed by two successive PCR amplification steps. Under the source paper's analysis protocol: MIGEC was used to demultiplex reads and group reads by UMI, and MiTCR was used to assemble and quantify clonotypes. To exclude erroneous sequences, any TCR cDNA sequence not supported by at least two reads was discarded. Downstream repertoire analysis used the tcR package, and clonotypes were matched across fractions by CDR3 nucleotide sequence plus V segment. VDJmatch was used to annotate antigen specificity against VDJdb, with one amino acid substitution allowed in CDR3. Reprocessed by TCRdb, the reads give a single entry per CDR3 protein sequence, without DNA. It is TCRdb's table, rather than the study itself, that gives the V and J calls and clone size. The sample's table lists a count of about 110,000 distinct CDR3 sequences. The ten biggest clones cover approximately 17% of the sample.

Points on this clonotype: Its antigen is still unknown.

This sequence originates from a woman between 18 and 70 years old in good health. The chain uses TRBV12-3 or TRBV12-4 and TRBJ2-7; TCRdb outputs TRBD2, but without DNA this stays unchecked. Sequenced: blood T cells: a sorted CD56 or NKG2C T cell subset, CD4+ or CD8+ T cells, or bulk PBMC T cells (not recorded which). CDR3 region: CASSTLGAGAYEQYF.